This entry features one T cell receptor (beta chain) sequence. Its target is unknown. The assay was immunoSEQ multiplex PCR, and TCRdb's table has in-frame clones only and misses some. The sample carries around 23,000 clones, about 70% recorded once. This sample was taken from a study of vaccination effects on CD4 cells after COVID-19. Looking at the study overall: All study participants received two doses of BNT162b2 or mRNA-1273 vaccine.

General study results and limits: Few convalescent patients were studied, and early post-infection samples were lacking. Clones from infection and from vaccination both contracted markedly late after vaccination.

CD4+ T cells specific for antigen were expanded with viral peptide pools by the ViraFEST assay before sequencing. CD4+ T cell isolation took place after more than eight days of culture. Vaccine recipients, nucleocapsid antibody negative, had no prior SARS-CoV-2 infection. Days 3 and 7 were when half the medium was replaced with IL-2 medium. Germline loops: CDR1 MGHDK, CDR2 SYGVNS. V dropped 2 bases and J dropped 4 bases, with 12 bases sitting between them. This CDR3 spans 15 amino acids. Here the sequenced sample was CD4+ T cells from PBMCs cultured with HCoV-NL63 spike peptides, taken before COVID-19 vaccination. This chain connects TRBV25-1 to TRBJ2-1; D tentatively reads TRBD1 or TRBD2 (6 bases each). This receptor was taken from a human donor who received a COVID-19 vaccine. CDR3 nucleotides: TGTGCCAGCAGTGAAATCGGGGGCCAGTACAATGAGCAGTTCTTC. Protein sequence: CASSEIGGQYNEQFF.